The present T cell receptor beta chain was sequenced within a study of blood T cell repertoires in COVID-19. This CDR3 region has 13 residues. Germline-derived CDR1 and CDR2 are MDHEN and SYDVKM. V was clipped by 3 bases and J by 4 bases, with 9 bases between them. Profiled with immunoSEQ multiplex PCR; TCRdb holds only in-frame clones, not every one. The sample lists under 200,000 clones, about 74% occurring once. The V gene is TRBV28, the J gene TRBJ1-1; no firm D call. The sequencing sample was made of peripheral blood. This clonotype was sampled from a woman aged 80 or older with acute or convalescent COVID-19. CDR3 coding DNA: TGTGCCAGCAGTTTGATAGAAGCCACTGAAGCTTTCTTT. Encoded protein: CASSLIEATEAFF.